This T cell receptor beta chain was recorded in a study of a mutant IDH1 vaccine in newly diagnosed glioma. Background on the study: The study held visit V12 at week 35 and visit V13 at week 47.

Method: immunoSEQ multiplex PCR; TCRdb's copy keeps in-frame clones and lacks some. The sample consists of about 56,000 clones, roughly 80% of them appearing once. Germline CDR1 and CDR2: MNHEY and SMNVEV (reference sequence). V lost 5 bases and J 0 bases, leaving 8 bases between the germline ends. This CDR3 comprises 14 residues. The time point was: week 47, end of study. Doses consisted of 300 ug of mutant IDH1 20-mer peptide each, paired with topical imiquimod. Eight vaccinations were given in weeks 1, 3, 5, 7, 11, 15, 19 and 23. A remark on this clone: Antigen unknown.

This TCR derives from a man in his fifties with glioma. The specimen comprised PBMCs, sampled from a glioma patient whose treatment included an IDH1 peptide vaccine. V and J are TRBV27 and TRBJ1-5; no firm D call. The CDR3 DNA reads TGTGCCAGCAGTGCGGGAGTTAGCAATCAGCCCCAGCATTTT. Its protein is CASSAGVSNQPQHF.